This is a list of T cell receptor beta chains from one sample in a study of blood T cell repertoires in COVID-19. Clones were sequenced by immunoSEQ multiplex PCR, and TCRdb holds only the in-frame ones, with some missing. Of 200,000 to 250,000 clones listed, just under 85% are singletons. The source material was peripheral blood. These receptors were taken from a woman older than 75 with acute or convalescent COVID-19. Both conserved end residues are part of each CDR3. A D gene is named only where the DNA matches it firmly. Size tells how often a clone was seen (once, few, many) or the class of an expanded clone, and some rows leave it out.

d_gene,v_gene,j_gene,abundance,CDR3nt,CDR3aa
TRBD1,TRBV30,TRBJ1-2,once,TGTGCCTGGAGTAGACAGGGAATGAACTATGGCTACACCTTC,CAWSRQGMNYGYTF
-,TRBV9,TRBJ1-2,-,TGTGCCAGCGGGCGAGATCAGAACTATGGCTACACCTTC,CASGRDQNYGYTF
TRBD2,TRBV19,TRBJ2-3,once,TGTGCCAGTAGTCCGGGACTAGCGGGGGGGTTTACGCAGTATTTT,CASSPGLAGGFTQYF
-,TRBV7-9,TRBJ2-3,-,TGTGCCAGCAGCTCCCCGTACGGGGTATCTAGCACAGATACGCAGTATTTT,CASSSPYGVSSTDTQYF
-,TRBV5-4,TRBJ2-6,-,TGTGCCAGCAGCTTGTTCGGGTCCTCTGGGGCCAACGTCCTGACTTTC,CASSLFGSSGANVLTF
-,TRBV9,TRBJ2-1,-,TGTGCCAGCAGCGTAGCAGGGTCTGATTTTTACAATGAGCAGTTCTTC,CASSVAGSDFYNEQFF
TRBD1,TRBV5-6,TRBJ2-7,-,TGTGCCAGCAGCTCGGCGACAGGGTCGGGCGAGCAGTACTTC,CASSSATGSGEQYF
-,TRBV9,TRBJ1-6,-,TGTGCCAGCAGCGTAGAGGTGGGAGTAGGGTCACCCCTCCACTTT,CASSVEVGVGSPLHF
-,TRBV29-1,TRBJ2-2,-,TGCAGCGTCTGGGGGGAAACTGACACCGGGGAGCTGTTTTTT,CSVWGETDTGELFF
TRBD1,TRBV18,TRBJ1-4,-,TGTGCCAGCTCATCCCGACAGGGGACAAATGAAAAACTGTTTTTT,CASSSRQGTNEKLFF
-,TRBV7-2,TRBJ2-3,-,TGTGCCAGCAGCTTAGGTCAGAGCACAGATACGCAGTATTTT,CASSLGQSTDTQYF
TRBD2,TRBV7-6,TRBJ2-3,-,TGTGCCAGCAGCCCCACCGGACTACGGACTAGCGGGGGGGCTGATACGCAGTATTTT,CASSPTGLRTSGGADTQYF
-,TRBV11-2,TRBJ2-2,-,TGTGCCAGCAGCTTAAGGTCCGGGGGGCGTAGGTACACCGGGGAGCTGTTTTTT,CASSLRSGGRRYTGELFF
TRBD1,TRBV12-3/TRBV12-4,TRBJ2-1,-,TGTGCCAACCAACAGGGGCCCTACAATGAGCAGTTCTTC,CANQQGPYNEQFF
-,TRBV28,TRBJ2-5,-,TGTGCCAGCAGTTCAATTAGGGGGGGGCATCGGACCCAGTACTTC,CASSSIRGGHRTQYF
TRBD2,TRBV3-1/TRBV3-2,TRBJ2-1,-,TGTGCCAGCAGCCACTTATGGGGACTAGCGGGAGCGCGGGACAATGAGCAGTTCTTC,CASSHLWGLAGARDNEQFF
-,TRBV7-9,TRBJ1-1,-,TGTGCCAGCAGCTCCCCAAAAAGGGGTAAGAACACTGAAGCTTTCTTT,CASSSPKRGKNTEAFF
TRBD1,TRBV6-6,TRBJ2-1,-,TGTGCCAGCAGTTACTCGGGACAGATAAATGAGCAGTTCTTC,CASSYSGQINEQFF
TRBD1,TRBV27,TRBJ1-5,-,TGTGCCAGCAGTTTAGACAGGGTGTCCAATCAGCCCCAGCATTTT,CASSLDRVSNQPQHF
-,TRBV18,TRBJ2-5,many,TGTGCCAGCTCACCTGGCGGGGAAGAGACCCAGTACTTC,CASSPGGEETQYF
-,TRBV28,TRBJ1-5,-,TGTGCCAGCTCCCAAGCTGGGGGGGAGGGCCATCAGCCCCAGCATTTT,CASSQAGGEGHQPQHF
TRBD2,TRBV5-1,TRBJ2-3,-,TGCGCCAGCAGCCCGGTAGCGGGGAGCACAGATACGCAGTATTTT,CASSPVAGSTDTQYF
-,TRBV28,TRBJ1-1,-,TGTGCCAGCACCCAAAACACTGAAGCTTTCTTT,CASTQNTEAFF
TRBD2,TRBV9,TRBJ2-2,-,TGTGCCAGCAGCGTAGGCCTAGCGGGAAGGACCGGGGAGCTGTTTTTT,CASSVGLAGRTGELFF
-,TRBV5-4,TRBJ2-2,-,TGTGCCAGCAGCTTGCAGGGCCCCGGGGAGCTGTTTTTT,CASSLQGPGELFF
TRBD1,TRBV18,TRBJ1-1,-,TGTGCCAGCCGCGGACAGGGGAACACTGAAGCTTTCTTT,CASRGQGNTEAFF
TRBD1,TRBV9,TRBJ1-5,-,TGTGCCAGCAGCGTAGGGACAGGAAATCAGCCCCAGCATTTT,CASSVGTGNQPQHF
TRBD2,TRBV29-1,TRBJ2-1,-,TGCAGCGTTGAGAGTAGCGGGAGGGCCGGTGAGCAGTTCTTC,CSVESSGRAGEQFF
-,TRBV3-1/TRBV3-2,TRBJ1-5,-,TGTGCCAGCAGCCAACGGGAAGTTCAGCCCCAGCATTTT,CASSQREVQPQHF
-,TRBV5-5,TRBJ1-2,-,TGTGCCAGCAGCTCAGCGGGTCGAGGCTACACCTTC,CASSSAGRGYTF
-,TRBV6-5,TRBJ2-3,-,TGTGCCAGTCGCCCAATGGGCAGGGTCACAGATACGCAGTATTTT,CASRPMGRVTDTQYF
TRBD2,TRBV18,TRBJ2-3,-,TGTGCCAGCTCACCAATCATGAAGGAAGCGGGAGTTCAAGATACGCAGTATTTT,CASSPIMKEAGVQDTQYF
-,TRBV7-9,TRBJ1-3,-,TGTGCCAGCAGCTTAGACAGAAGCTCTGGAAACACCATATATTTT,CASSLDRSSGNTIYF